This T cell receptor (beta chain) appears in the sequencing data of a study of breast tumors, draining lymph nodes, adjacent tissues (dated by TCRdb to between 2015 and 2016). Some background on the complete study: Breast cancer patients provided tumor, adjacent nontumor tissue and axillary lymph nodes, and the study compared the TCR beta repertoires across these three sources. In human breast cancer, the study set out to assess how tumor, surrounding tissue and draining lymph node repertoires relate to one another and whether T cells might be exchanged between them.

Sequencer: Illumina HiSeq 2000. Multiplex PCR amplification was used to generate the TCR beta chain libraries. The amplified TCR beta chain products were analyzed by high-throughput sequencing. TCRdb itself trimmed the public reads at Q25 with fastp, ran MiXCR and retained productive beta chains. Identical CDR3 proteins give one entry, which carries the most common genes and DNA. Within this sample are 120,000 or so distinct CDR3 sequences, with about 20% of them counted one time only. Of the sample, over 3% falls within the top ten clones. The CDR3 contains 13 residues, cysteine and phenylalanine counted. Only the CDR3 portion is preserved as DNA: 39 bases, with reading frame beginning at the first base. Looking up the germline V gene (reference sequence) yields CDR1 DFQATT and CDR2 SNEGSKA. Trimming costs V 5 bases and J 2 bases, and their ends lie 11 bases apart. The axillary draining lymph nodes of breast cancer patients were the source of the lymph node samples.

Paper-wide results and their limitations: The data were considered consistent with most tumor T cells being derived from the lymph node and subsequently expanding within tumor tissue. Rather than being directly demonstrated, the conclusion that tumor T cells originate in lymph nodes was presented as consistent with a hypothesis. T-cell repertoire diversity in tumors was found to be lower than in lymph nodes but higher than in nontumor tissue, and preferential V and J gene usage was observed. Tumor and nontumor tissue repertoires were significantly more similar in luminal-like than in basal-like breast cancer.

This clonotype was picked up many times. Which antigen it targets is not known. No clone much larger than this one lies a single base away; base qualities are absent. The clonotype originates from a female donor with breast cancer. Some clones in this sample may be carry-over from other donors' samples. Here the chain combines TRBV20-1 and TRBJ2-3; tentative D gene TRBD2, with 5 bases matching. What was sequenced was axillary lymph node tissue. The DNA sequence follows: TGCAGTGCTCTGGGAGACTACACAGATACGCAGTATTTT. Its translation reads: CSALGDYTDTQYF.